This TCR beta chain was profiled in a study of immune reconstitution after stem cell transplant in scleroderma. TCRdb passed the RT-PCR reads through MiXCR, listing each CDR3 protein once. The sample contains around 5,600 distinct CDR3 sequences, 6.5% to 10% of which appear only once. Germline loops: CDR1 MNHEY, CDR2 SMNVEV (reference sequence). The trim removed 4 bases at V and 4 bases at J, leaving 1 base unmatched. This CDR3 has 14 residues. This clonotype was seen only a few times. The sequence was obtained from a male donor with systemic sclerosis. The chain carries TRBV27 and TRBJ2-7; 13 bases are a match to TRBD2. Sampling was conducted before or after autologous hematopoietic stem cell transplantation (not recorded which). The CDR3 reads CASSWTSGSYEQYF. CDR3 sequence (DNA): TGTGCCAGCAGTTGGACTAGCGGGAGTTACGAGCAGTACTTC.